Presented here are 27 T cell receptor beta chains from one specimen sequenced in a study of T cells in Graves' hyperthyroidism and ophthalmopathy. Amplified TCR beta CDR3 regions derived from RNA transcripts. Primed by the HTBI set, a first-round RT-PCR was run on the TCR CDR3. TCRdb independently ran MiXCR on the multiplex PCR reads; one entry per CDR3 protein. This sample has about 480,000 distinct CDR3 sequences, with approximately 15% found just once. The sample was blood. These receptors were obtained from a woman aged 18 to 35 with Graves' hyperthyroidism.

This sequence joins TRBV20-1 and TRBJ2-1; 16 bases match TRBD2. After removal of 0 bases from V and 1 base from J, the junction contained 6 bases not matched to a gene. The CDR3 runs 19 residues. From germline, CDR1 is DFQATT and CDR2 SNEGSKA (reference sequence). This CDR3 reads CSARDSGTSGRGSYNEQFF. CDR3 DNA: TGCAGTGCTAGAGATTCCGGGACTAGCGGGAGGGGGTCCTACAATGAGCAGTTCTTC.

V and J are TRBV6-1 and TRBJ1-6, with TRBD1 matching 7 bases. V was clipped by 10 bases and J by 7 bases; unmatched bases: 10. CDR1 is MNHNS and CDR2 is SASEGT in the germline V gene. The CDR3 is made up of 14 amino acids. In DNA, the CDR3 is TGTGCCACCTACCGGGACAGAAACAATTCACCCCTCCACTTT. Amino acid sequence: CATYRDRNNSPLHF.

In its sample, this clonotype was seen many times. CDR3 in DNA: TGTGCCAGCAGTTTACAAGTCACCGGGGAGCTGTTTTTT. As protein: CASSLQVTGELFF. The chain recombines TRBV28 with TRBJ2-2, with D uncertain. Trimming removed 2 bases at V and 4 bases at J, with 5 bases between. This CDR3 has 13 residues. The germline gives CDR1 MDHEN, CDR2 SYDVKM.

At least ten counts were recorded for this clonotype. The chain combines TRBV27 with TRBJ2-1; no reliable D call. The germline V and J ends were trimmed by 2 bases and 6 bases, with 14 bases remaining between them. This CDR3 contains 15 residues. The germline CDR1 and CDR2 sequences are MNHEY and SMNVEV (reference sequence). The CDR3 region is CASSLGRSSSNEQFF. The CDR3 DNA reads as TGTGCCAGCAGTTTAGGACGGAGTTCGAGCAATGAGCAGTTCTTC.

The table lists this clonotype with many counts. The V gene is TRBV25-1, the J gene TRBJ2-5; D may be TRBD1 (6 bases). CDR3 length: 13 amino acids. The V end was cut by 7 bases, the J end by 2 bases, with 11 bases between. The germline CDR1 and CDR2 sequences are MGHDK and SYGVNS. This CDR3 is CASKDRTQETQYF. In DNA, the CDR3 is TGTGCCAGCAAAGACAGGACTCAAGAGACCCAGTACTTC.

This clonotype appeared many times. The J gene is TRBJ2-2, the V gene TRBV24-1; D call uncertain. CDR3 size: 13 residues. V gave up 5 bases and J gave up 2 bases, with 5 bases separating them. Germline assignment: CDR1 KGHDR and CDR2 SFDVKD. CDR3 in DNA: TGTGCCACCAGTGCAGTTAACACCGGGGAGCTGTTTTTT. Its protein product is CATSAVNTGELFF.

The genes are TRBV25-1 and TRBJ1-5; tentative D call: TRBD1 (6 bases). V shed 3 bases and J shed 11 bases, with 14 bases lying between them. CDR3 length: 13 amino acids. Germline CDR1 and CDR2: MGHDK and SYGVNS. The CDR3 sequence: CASSDGGSQAQHF. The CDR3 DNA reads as TGTGCCAGCAGTGATGGGGGCTCGCAGGCCCAGCATTTT.

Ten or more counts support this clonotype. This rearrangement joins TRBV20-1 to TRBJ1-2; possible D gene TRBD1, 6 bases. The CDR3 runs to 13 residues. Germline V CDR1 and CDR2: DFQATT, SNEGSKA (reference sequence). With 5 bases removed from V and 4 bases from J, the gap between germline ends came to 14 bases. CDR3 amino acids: CSADRGGVYGYTF. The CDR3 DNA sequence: TGCAGTGCTGACCGCGGGGGCGTCTATGGCTACACCTTC.

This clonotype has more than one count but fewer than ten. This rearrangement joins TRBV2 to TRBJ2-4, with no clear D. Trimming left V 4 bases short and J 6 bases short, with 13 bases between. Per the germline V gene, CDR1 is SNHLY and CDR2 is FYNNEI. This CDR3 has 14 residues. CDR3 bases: TGTGCCAGCAGTGGCAGAAAGGTGGGAAACATTCAGTACTTC. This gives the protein CASSGRKVGNIQYF. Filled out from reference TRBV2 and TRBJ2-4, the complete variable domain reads EPEVTQTPSHQVTQMGQEVILRCVPISNHLYFYWYRQILGQKVEFLVSFYNNEISEKSEIFDDQFSVERPDGSNFTLKIRSTKLEDSAMYFCASSGRKVGNIQYFGAGTRLSVL.

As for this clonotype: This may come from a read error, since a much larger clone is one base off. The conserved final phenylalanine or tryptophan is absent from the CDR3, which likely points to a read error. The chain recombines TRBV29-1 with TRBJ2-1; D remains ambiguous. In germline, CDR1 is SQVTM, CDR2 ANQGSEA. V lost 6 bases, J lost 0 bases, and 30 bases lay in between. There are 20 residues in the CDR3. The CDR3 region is CSVNPAARFPGVSSYNEQFS. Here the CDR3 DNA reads TGCAGCGTGAACCCCGCGGCTAGATTTCCGGGCGTAAGCTCCTACAATGAGCAGTTCTCC.

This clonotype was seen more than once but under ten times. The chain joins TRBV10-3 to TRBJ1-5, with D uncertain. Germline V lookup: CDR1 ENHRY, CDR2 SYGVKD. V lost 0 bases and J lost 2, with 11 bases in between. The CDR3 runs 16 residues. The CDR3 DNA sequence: TGTGCCATCAGTGAGTCGAGCAGGAATGGCAATCAGCCCCAGCATTTT. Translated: CAISESSRNGNQPQHF.

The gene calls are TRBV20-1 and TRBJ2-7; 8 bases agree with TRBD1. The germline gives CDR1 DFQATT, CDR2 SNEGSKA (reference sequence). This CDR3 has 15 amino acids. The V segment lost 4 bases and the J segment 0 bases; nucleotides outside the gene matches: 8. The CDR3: CSAKPGGRSSYEQYF. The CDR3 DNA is TGCAGTGCTAAGCCAGGGGGCAGGAGCTCCTACGAGCAGTACTTC.

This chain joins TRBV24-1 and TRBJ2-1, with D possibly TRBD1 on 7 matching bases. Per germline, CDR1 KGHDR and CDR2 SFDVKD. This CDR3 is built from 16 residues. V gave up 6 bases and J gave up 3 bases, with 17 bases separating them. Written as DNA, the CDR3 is TGTGCCACCAGTAGGGGGCGGGACCCGGGCTACAATGAGCAGTTCTTC. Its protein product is CATSRGRDPGYNEQFF.

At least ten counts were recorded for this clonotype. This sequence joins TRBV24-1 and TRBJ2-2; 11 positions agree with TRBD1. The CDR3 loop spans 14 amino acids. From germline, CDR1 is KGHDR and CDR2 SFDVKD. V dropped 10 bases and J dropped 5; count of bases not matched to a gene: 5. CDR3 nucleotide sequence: TGTGCCACACCCGGACAGGGGGCGACCGGGGAGCTGTTTTTT. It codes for CATPGQGATGELFF.

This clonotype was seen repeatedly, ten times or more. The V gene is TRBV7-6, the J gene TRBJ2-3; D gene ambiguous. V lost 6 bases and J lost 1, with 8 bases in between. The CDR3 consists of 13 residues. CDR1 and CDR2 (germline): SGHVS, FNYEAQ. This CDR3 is CASREWGTDTQYF. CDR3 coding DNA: TGTGCCAGCAGGGAGTGGGGCACAGATACGCAGTATTTT.

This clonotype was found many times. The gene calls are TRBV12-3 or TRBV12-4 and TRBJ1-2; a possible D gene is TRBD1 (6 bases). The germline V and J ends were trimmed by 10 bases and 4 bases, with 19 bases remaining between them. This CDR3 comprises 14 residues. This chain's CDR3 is CATADGGGSYGYTF. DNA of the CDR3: TGTGCCACAGCTGACGGTGGGGGCAGCTATGGCTACACCTTC.

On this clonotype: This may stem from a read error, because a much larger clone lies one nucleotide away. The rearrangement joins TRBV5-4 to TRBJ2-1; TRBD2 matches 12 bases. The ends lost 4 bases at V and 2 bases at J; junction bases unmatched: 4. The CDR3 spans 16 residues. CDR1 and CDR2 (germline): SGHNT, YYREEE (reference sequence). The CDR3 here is CASSTRLAGAYNEQFF. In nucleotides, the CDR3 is TGTGCCAGCAGCACCAGACTAGCGGGAGCCTACAATGAGCAGTTCTTC.

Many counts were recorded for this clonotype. CDR3 nucleotide sequence: TGTGCCAGCAGCCAAGAAGGGGAGGGCTATACCTACGAGCAGTACTTC. This translates into CASSQEGEGYTYEQYF. The chain combines TRBV3-1 with TRBJ2-7; 7 nucleotides match TRBD2. The CDR3 sequence is 16 residues long. The ends lost 0 bases at V and 2 bases at J; junction bases unmatched: 7. Germline loops: CDR1 LGHDT, CDR2 YNNKEL (reference sequence).

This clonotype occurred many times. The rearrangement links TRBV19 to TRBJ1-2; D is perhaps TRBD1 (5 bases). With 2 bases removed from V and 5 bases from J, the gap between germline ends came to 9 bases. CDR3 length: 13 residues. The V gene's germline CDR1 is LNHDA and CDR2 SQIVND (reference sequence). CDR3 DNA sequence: TGTGCCAGTAGTATATCAGGGAGTTATGGCTACACCTTC. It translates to CASSISGSYGYTF.

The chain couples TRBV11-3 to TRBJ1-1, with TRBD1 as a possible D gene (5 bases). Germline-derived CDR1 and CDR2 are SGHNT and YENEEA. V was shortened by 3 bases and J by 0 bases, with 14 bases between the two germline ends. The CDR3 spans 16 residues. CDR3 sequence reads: CASSFPPGAMNTEAFF. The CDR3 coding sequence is TGTGCCAGCAGCTTTCCGCCCGGGGCCATGAACACTGAAGCTTTCTTT.

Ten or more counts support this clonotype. The CDR3 sequence: CASGIGGRGYQETQYF. The CDR3, as DNA: TGTGCCAGCGGAATTGGGGGCAGGGGTTACCAAGAGACCCAGTACTTC. The chain carries TRBV13 and TRBJ2-5; D is perhaps TRBD1 (6 bases). V lost 8 bases and J lost 0, with 19 bases in between. CDR3 size: 16 residues. In germline, CDR1 is PRHDT, CDR2 FYEKMQ (reference sequence). The full variable domain, its missing parts supplied by reference TRBV13 and TRBJ2-5, is AAGVIQSPRHLIKEKRETATLKCYPIPRHDTVYWYQQGPGQDPQFLISFYEKMQSDKGSIPDRFSAQQFSDYHSELNMSSLELGDSALYFCASGIGGRGYQETQYFGPGTRLLVL.

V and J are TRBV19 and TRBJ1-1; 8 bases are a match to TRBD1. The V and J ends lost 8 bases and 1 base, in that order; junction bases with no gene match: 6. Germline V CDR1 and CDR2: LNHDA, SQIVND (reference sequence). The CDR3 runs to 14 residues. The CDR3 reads CASCPGQGNTEAFF. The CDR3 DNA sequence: TGTGCCAGTTGCCCCGGACAGGGGAACACTGAAGCTTTCTTT.

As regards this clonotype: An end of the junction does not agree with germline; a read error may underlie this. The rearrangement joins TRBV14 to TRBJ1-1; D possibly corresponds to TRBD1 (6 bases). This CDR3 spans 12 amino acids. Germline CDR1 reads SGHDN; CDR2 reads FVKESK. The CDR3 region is CANSQDRIKAFF. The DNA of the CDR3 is TGTGCCAACAGCCAAGACAGGATCAAAGCTTTCTTT. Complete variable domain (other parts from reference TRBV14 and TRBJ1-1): EAGVTQFPSHSVIEKGQTVTLRCDPISGHDNLYWYRRVMGKEIKFLLHFVKESKQDESGMPNNRFLAERTGGTYSTLKVQPAELEDSGVYFCANSQDRIKAFFGQGTRLTVV.

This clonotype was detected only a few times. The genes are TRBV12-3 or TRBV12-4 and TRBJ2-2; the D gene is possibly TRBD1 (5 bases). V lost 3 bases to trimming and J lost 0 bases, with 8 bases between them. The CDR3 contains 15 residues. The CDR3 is CASSLWGSNTGELFF. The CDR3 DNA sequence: TGTGCCAGCAGTTTGTGGGGCTCGAACACCGGGGAGCTGTTTTTT.

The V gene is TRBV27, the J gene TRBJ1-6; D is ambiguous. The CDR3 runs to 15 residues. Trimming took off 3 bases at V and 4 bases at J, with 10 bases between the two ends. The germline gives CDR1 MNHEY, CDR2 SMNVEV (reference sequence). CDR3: CASSFYGQYNSPLHF. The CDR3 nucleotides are TGTGCCAGCAGTTTTTATGGGCAGTATAATTCACCCCTCCACTTT.

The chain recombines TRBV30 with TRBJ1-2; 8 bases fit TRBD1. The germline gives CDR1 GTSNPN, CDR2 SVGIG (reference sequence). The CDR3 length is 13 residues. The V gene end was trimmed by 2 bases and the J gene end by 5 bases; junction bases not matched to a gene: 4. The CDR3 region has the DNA TGTGCCTGGAGTAGAGACAGGGGATATGGCTACACCTTC. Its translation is CAWSRDRGYGYTF.

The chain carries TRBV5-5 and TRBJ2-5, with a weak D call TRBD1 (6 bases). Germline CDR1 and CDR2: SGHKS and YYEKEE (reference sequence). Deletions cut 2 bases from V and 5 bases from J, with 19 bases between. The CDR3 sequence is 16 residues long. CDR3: CASSFGQNTSGETQYF. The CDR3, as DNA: TGTGCCAGCAGCTTTGGACAGAACACTTCGGGGGAGACCCAGTACTTC.